The following is a T cell receptor beta chain sequence with its context. The antigen remains undetermined. This entry is derived from a study of T-cell reconstitution after alpha-beta-depleted transplantation in children. V shed 2 bases, J shed 0 bases, and the junction held 4 bases outside the gene matches. In germline, CDR1 is MNHEY, CDR2 SVGAGI. CDR3 length: 16 amino acids. Study-wide results and caveats: T cells produced anew were the main source of T-cell counts and diversity one year after transplant. Some patients' high day-60 TCRbeta diversity was traced to surviving recipient T cells and thymic progenitors. Approximately two months post-transplant, alpha-beta T cells reportedly originated from several hundred expanded graft clones.

Unique molecular identifiers tagged the TCRbeta library. TCRdb used MiXCR to reprocess the PCR reads, holding one entry per CDR3 protein. The sample has about 980,000 distinct CDR3 sequences, about 30% seen once. This TCR was recovered from a boy in the first two years of life who had a stem cell transplant for SCID, so the T cells may come from the graft donor. The chain couples TRBV6-5 to TRBJ2-3; TRBD2 matches 8 bases. The input for sequencing was PBMCs, mostly from graft donor cells, taken 360 days after TCRalphabeta/CD19-depleted stem cell transplant. Written as DNA, the CDR3 is TGTGCCAGCAGTTACCCGCGGGGGGTTAGCACAGATACGCAGTATTTT. Translating gives CASSYPRGVSTDTQYF.